Each of the 2 T cell receptor beta chains below was sequenced from the same sample in a study of T cell responses to AZD1222 COVID-19 vaccine. Sequencing used immunoSEQ multiplex PCR; TCRdb keeps in-frame clones, though not all of them. The profile covers 100,000 to 150,000 clones, with approximately 84% appearing a single time and 20% to 25% taken by the ten largest. The sequences come from peripheral blood, collected on day 0 of AZD1222 vaccination. The source of these receptors is an adult in good health.

The chain carries TRBV6-2 or TRBV6-3 and TRBJ1-1, with TRBD1 identical over 7 bases. The V gene's germline CDR1 is MNHEY and CDR2 SVGEGT. Trimming removed 2 bases from V and 1 base from J; junction bases left unmatched: 7. This CDR3 contains 16 residues. In DNA, the CDR3 is TGTGCCAGCAGTTACACGCGGACAGGTAAGAACACTGAAGCTTTCTTT. This codes for CASSYTRTGKNTEAFF.

Written as DNA, the CDR3 is TGTGCCAGCAGTGGTACTAGCGTCTTCACAGATACGCAGTATTTT. It is translated as CASSGTSVFTDTQYF. The V and J genes are TRBV3-1 (or the pseudogene TRBV3-2) and TRBJ2-3, with 7 nucleotides matching TRBD2. Germline assignment: CDR1 LGHDT and CDR2 YNNKEL (reference sequence). The V segment lost 6 bases and the J segment 2 bases; nucleotides outside the gene matches: 8. The CDR3 runs to 15 residues.